Listed here are 23 T cell receptor beta chains from one sample, sequenced in a study of blood T cell repertoires in COVID-19 (dated by TCRdb to the early 2020s). Library creation used the immunoSEQ multiplex PCR assay. Not all clones reach the TCRdb copy of this immuneACCESS table, which keeps in-frame sequences only. Checked studies attribute under half of the gap to unresolved V genes and leave the rest unexplained. For this sample the table gives hundreds of thousands of clones, of which about 84% were detected only once. Roughly 2% of the sample belongs to the ten largest clones. The sequencing sample was made of PBMCs or T cells enriched from blood (not recorded which). Receptors originate from a woman aged 45-60 years who had recovered from COVID-19.

The chain joins TRBV5-4 to TRBJ1-1; 7 bases are shared with TRBD1. V shed 4 bases and J 4 bases; nucleotides not matched to a gene: 4. CDR1 and CDR2 from the germline V gene are SGHNT and YYREEE (reference sequence). CDR3 length: 13 amino acids. The CDR3 DNA is TGTGCCAGCAGCCCTACAGGGGCCACTGAAGCTTTCTTT. Its protein is CASSPTGATEAFF.

This chain uses TRBV28 with TRBJ2-1; 7 bases fit TRBD2. V was clipped by 8 bases and J by 4 bases; unmatched bases: 5. This CDR3 comprises 13 residues. The germline V gene encodes CDR1 MDHEN and CDR2 SYDVKM. CDR3 sequence (DNA): TGTGCCAGCCGGGGGGAAACGTACAATGAGCAGTTCTTC. Amino acids: CASRGETYNEQFF. Combining the CDR3 with reference TRBV28 and TRBJ2-1 gives the whole variable domain DVKVTQSSRYLVKRTGEKVFLECVQDMDHENMFWYRQDPGLGLRLIYFSYDVKMKEKGDIPEGYSVSREKKERFSLILESASTNQTSMYLCASRGETYNEQFFGPGTRLTVL.

The rearrangement joins TRBV6-5 to TRBJ2-5, with D hard to call. This CDR3 has 10 amino acids. Trimming left V 7 bases short and J 4 bases short, with 4 bases between. Germline CDR1 MNHEY, CDR2 SVGAGI. The CDR3 DNA is TGTGCCAGCACGGGAGAGACCCAGTACTTC. It specifies CASTGETQYF.

V and J are TRBV6-2 or TRBV6-3 and TRBJ2-7; 13 nucleotides line up with TRBD2. CDR1 is MNHEY and CDR2 is SVGEGT in the germline V gene. The trim removed 0 bases at V and 2 bases at J, leaving 4 bases unmatched. The CDR3 is 17 residues long. This chain's CDR3 is CASSYSWTSGRTYEQYF. CDR3 in DNA: TGTGCCAGCAGTTACTCGTGGACTAGCGGGAGAACCTACGAGCAGTACTTC.

The chain is built from TRBV6-6 and TRBJ1-5; D perhaps matches TRBD1 (6 bases). Germline CDR1 reads MNHNY; CDR2 reads SVGAGI (reference sequence). The CDR3 is 15 residues long. V was pared by 0 bases and J by 7 bases, with 13 bases between. The CDR3 sequence: CASSYSQGIWQPQHF. For the CDR3, the DNA is TGTGCCAGCAGTTACTCTCAGGGGATTTGGCAGCCCCAGCATTTT.

This chain joins TRBV28 and TRBJ2-7; D gene unclear. V lost 6 bases and J lost 2, with 11 bases in between. The CDR3 is made up of 13 amino acids. CDR1 and CDR2 from the germline V gene are MDHEN and SYDVKM. The CDR3 is CASRSAGTYEQYF. In DNA form, the CDR3 reads TGTGCCAGCAGGTCGGCAGGAACCTACGAGCAGTACTTC.

The chain is built from TRBV18 and TRBJ2-1, with 9 nucleotides matching TRBD2. V was clipped by 6 bases and J by 6 bases; unmatched bases: 15. Germline V gene data show CDR1 as KGHSH and CDR2 as LQKENI. The CDR3 loop spans 17 amino acids. The CDR3 nucleotides read TGTGCCAGCTCCCCCTTCCGGGTAGCGGGAGTTCGCAATGAGCAGTTCTTC. Translation: CASSPFRVAGVRNEQFF.

V and J are TRBV4-1 and TRBJ2-1, with 9 bases identical to TRBD1. V shed 3 bases, J shed 4 bases, and the junction held 10 bases outside the gene matches. The length of the CDR3 is 17 residues. Germline V CDR1 and CDR2: MGHRA, YSYEKL. This CDR3 reads CASSHYPRDRDYNEQFF. The CDR3 nucleotides are TGCGCCAGCAGCCATTACCCCCGGGACAGGGATTACAATGAGCAGTTCTTC.

This clone was seen only once. The chain joins TRBV11-2 to TRBJ2-7, with 7 bases lining up with TRBD1. The CDR3 spans 15 residues. Germline CDR1 reads SGHAT; CDR2 reads FQNNGV. J gave up 4 bases and V 4 bases, and 10 bases lay outside the gene matches. The CDR3 DNA follows: TGTGCCAGCAGCTCGACAGGGAAGCCACCTTACGAGCAGTACTTC. It codes for CASSSTGKPPYEQYF.

This clone was seen only a few times. J is TRBJ2-1 and V is TRBV4-1; 12 bases line up with TRBD2. The J segment lost 8 bases and the V segment lost 1 base, leaving 6 bases of the junction unmatched. CDR3 length: 16 residues. CDR1 is MGHRA, CDR2 YSYEKL, per germline. DNA for the CDR3: TGCGCCAGCAGCCAAGGCGGACTAGCGGGAAGGTATGAGCAGTTCTTC. Amino acids: CASSQGGLAGRYEQFF.

V and J are TRBV4-1 and TRBJ2-1; D is ambiguous. The CDR3 covers 16 residues. V lost 2 bases, J lost 0 bases, and 11 bases lay in between. Germline V gene sequence: CDR1 MGHRA, CDR2 YSYEKL. The CDR3 here is CASSQLDILSYNEQFF. CDR3 nucleotide sequence: TGCGCCAGCAGCCAACTCGACATACTCTCCTACAATGAGCAGTTCTTC.

This clone appeared many times. V and J are TRBV29-1 and TRBJ2-1; 11 positions agree with TRBD2. Per the germline V gene, CDR1 is SQVTM and CDR2 is ANQGSEA. V lost 6 bases to trimming and J lost 5 bases; unmatched junction nucleotides: 9. This CDR3 comprises 15 residues. The CDR3 DNA reads TGCAGCGTCGTCAGACTAGCGGGGAGGGACAATGAGCAGTTCTTC. It encodes CSVVRLAGRDNEQFF.

The rearrangement links TRBV19 to TRBJ2-1; D is possibly TRBD2 (6 bases). V was shortened by 7 bases and J by 0 bases, with 16 bases between the two germline ends. The CDR3 has 16 residues. Germline V gene data show CDR1 as LNHDA and CDR2 as SQIVND (reference sequence). The CDR3 nucleotides are TGTGCCAGTACCATGATAGCGGCAAGCTCCTACAATGAGCAGTTCTTC. Residues: CASTMIAASSYNEQFF.

The V and J genes are TRBV7-2 and TRBJ2-7; 7 bases line up with TRBD2. CDR1 and CDR2 (germline): SGHTA, FQGNSA. The trim removed 4 bases at V and 0 bases at J, leaving 6 bases unmatched. The CDR3 is 15 residues long. The CDR3 spells CASSWVGRLSYEQYF. The DNA for the CDR3 is TGTGCCAGCAGCTGGGTCGGGAGGCTCTCCTACGAGCAGTACTTC.

The chain employs TRBV7-2 and TRBJ2-7; a possible D gene is TRBD1 (5 bases). Germline V lookup: CDR1 SGHTA, CDR2 FQGNSA. The CDR3 runs 13 residues. V dropped 1 base and J dropped 6 bases, with 10 bases sitting between them. The CDR3 DNA reads as TGTGCCAGCAGCTTAGTTTTTGGGGCCGAGCAGTACTTC. Amino acid sequence: CASSLVFGAEQYF.

The chain uses TRBV3-1 (or the pseudogene TRBV3-2) and TRBJ2-7; D not resolved. CDR3 size: 12 residues. The germline CDR1 and CDR2 sequences are LGHDT and YNNKEL (reference sequence). Trimming pared 2 bases from V and 3 bases from J, leaving 5 bases between. CDR3 in amino acids: CASSQSSYEQYF. Written as DNA, the CDR3 is TGTGCCAGCAGCCAAAGTAGCTACGAGCAGTACTTC.

The rearrangement links TRBV4-1 to TRBJ2-1; 10 bases are a match to TRBD2. CDR1 MGHRA and CDR2 YSYEKL come from the germline V gene. The CDR3 totals 18 residues. The V and J ends lost 5 bases and 6 bases, in that order; junction bases with no gene match: 16. The CDR3 bases are TGCGCCAGCAGCTTTAAGGGGTTAGCGGGGGGCCTGGGCAATGAGCAGTTCTTC. It translates to CASSFKGLAGGLGNEQFF.

DNA for the CDR3: TGTGCCAGCAGTTTCAGGGCAGGGGCCCTCTACGAGCAGTACTTC. It specifies CASSFRAGALYEQYF. This sequence joins TRBV27 and TRBJ2-7, with D perhaps matching TRBD1 (6 bases). The V gene's germline CDR1 is MNHEY and CDR2 SMNVEV (reference sequence). Trimming cost V 3 bases and J 3 bases, with 15 bases left between them. The CDR3 consists of 15 residues.

The CDR3 spells CASSLGTGNSYEQYF. Here the CDR3 DNA reads TGTGCCAGCAGCTTAGGGACAGGGAACTCCTACGAGCAGTACTTC. The chain employs TRBV11-2 and TRBJ2-7, with TRBD1 identical over 8 bases. In germline, CDR1 is SGHAT, CDR2 FQNNGV. The CDR3 covers 15 residues. The ends lost 1 base at V and 0 bases at J; junction bases unmatched: 2.

This clone has more than one count but fewer than ten. V is TRBV10-3 and J is TRBJ2-5; 7 bases map to TRBD1. Germline lookup yields CDR1 ENHRY and CDR2 SYGVKD. V dropped 6 bases and J dropped 5; count of bases not matched to a gene: 12. The CDR3 spans 15 residues. CDR3 coding DNA: TGTGCCATCAGCGGAACGACAGGGTCAAGCGAGACCCAGTACTTC. This codes for CAISGTTGSSETQYF.

This chain joins TRBV5-1 and TRBJ2-3, with TRBD2 identical over 14 bases. Germline-derived CDR1 and CDR2 are SGHRS and YFSETQ. There are 16 residues in the CDR3. The ends lost 4 bases at V and 3 bases at J; junction bases unmatched: 4. CDR3 sequence: CASSPGTSGRTDTQYF. The CDR3 bases are TGCGCCAGCAGCCCCGGGACTAGCGGGAGAACAGATACGCAGTATTTT.

The chain is built from TRBV7-2 and TRBJ1-2; 8 nucleotides agree with TRBD1. Germline V CDR1 and CDR2: SGHTA, FQGNSA. The CDR3 covers 16 residues. V dropped 1 base and J dropped 0; count of bases not matched to a gene: 4. CDR3 nucleotides: TGTGCCAGCAGCTTAGGGGGACAGGCTTCTAACTATGGCTACACCTTC. Its protein product is CASSLGGQASNYGYTF.

The chain links TRBV19 to TRBJ1-5, with 9 nucleotides matching TRBD1. Germline-derived CDR1 and CDR2 are LNHDA and SQIVND (reference sequence). This CDR3 comprises 16 residues. V lost 7 bases to trimming and J lost 7 bases; unmatched junction nucleotides: 14. This CDR3 reads CASKPGQGRVRQPQHF. In nucleotides, the CDR3 is TGTGCCAGTAAACCGGGACAGGGCAGAGTAAGGCAGCCCCAGCATTTT.